This T cell receptor (beta chain) was retrieved from a study of T-cell reconstitution after alpha-beta-depleted transplantation in children. Trimming took off 5 bases at V and 6 bases at J, with 13 bases between the two ends. This CDR3 comprises 13 residues. Germline V gene data show CDR1 as MNHEY and CDR2 as SVGAGI. This clonotype was seen a few times. A TCRbeta library incorporating unique molecular identifiers was prepared. TCRdb passed the PCR reads through MiXCR, listing each CDR3 protein once. The sample yields 300,000 or so distinct CDR3 sequences, about a tenth seen once. The chain carries TRBV6-5 and TRBJ1-2; the D gene is possibly TRBD1 (5 bases). The origin of this receptor is a human donor who donated a stem cell graft to a child with SCID. Sequences were derived from PBMCs from the stem cell graft donor, sampled from the stem cell graft. CDR3 in amino acids: CASSDWGTDGYTF. The CDR3 DNA reads TGTGCCAGCAGTGACTGGGGGACTGATGGCTACACCTTC.